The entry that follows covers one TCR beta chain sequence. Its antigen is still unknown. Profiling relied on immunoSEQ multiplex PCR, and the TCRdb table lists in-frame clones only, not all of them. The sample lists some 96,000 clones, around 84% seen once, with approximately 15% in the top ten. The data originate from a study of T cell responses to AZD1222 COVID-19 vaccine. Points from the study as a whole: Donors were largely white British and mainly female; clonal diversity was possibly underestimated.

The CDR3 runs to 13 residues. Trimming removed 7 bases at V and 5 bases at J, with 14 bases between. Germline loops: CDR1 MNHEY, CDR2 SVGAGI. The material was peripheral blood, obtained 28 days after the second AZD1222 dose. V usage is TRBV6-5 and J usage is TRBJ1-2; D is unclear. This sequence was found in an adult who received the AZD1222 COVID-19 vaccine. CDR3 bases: TGTGCCAGCAAGCACGGTCCAACATATGGCTACACCTTC. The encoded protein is CASKHGPTYGYTF.